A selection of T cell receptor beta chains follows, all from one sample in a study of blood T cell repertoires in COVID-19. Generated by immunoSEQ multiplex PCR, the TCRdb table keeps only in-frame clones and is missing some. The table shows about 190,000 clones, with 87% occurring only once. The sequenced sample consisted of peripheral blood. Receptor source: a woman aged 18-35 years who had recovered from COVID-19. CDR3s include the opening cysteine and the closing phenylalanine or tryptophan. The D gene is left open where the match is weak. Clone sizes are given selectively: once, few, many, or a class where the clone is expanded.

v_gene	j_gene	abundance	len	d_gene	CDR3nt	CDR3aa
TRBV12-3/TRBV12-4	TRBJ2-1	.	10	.	TGTGCCAGCAGCTCACTTGTCCCGTTCTTC	CASSSLVPFF
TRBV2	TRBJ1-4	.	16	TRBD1	TGTGCCAGCAGTGAAGGGACAGGGTTGGCTAATGAAAAACTGTTTTTT	CASSEGTGLANEKLFF
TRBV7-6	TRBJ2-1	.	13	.	TGTGCCAGCAGCTTATCCCCCCTAGCGGAGCAGTTCTTC	CASSLSPLAEQFF
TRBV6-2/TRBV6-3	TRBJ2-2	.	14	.	TGTGCCAGCAGTTGGCGGAGTCACACCGGGGAGCTGTTTTTT	CASSWRSHTGELFF
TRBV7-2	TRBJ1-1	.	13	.	TGTGCCAGCAGCTCCGGGATGAACACTGAAGCTTTCTTT	CASSSGMNTEAFF
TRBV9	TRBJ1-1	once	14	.	TGTGCCAGCAGCGTAGCAGCAGGCGGGAGTGAAGCTTTCTTT	CASSVAAGGSEAFF
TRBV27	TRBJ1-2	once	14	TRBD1	TGTGCCAGCAGTTTATCTCAGGGGGCCTATGGCTACACCTTC	CASSLSQGAYGYTF
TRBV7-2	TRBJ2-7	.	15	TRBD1	TGTGCCAGCAGCTTAGGCAGGGGGCGCTCCTACGAGCAGTACTTC	CASSLGRGRSYEQYF
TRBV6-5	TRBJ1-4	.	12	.	TGTGCCAGCGGTTCCTTTAATGAAAAACTGTTTTTT	CASGSFNEKLFF
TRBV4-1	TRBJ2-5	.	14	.	TGCGCCAGCAGCCAAGACGGACATACAGAGACCCAGTACTTC	CASSQDGHTETQYF
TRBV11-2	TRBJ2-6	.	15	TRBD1	TGTGCCAGCAGCCACAGGGGGTCTGGGGCCAACGTCCTGACTTTC	CASSHRGSGANVLTF
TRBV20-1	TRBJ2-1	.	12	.	TGCAGTGCTAGTGGGTTTCGGGATGAGCAGTTCTTC	CSASGFRDEQFF
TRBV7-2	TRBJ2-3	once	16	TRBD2	TGTGCCAGCAGCCAGTCACTAGCGGGGGGGCGGGATACGCAGTATTTT	CASSQSLAGGRDTQYF
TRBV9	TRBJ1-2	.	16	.	TGTGCCAGCAGCGTAGGGGCAGGATATACAAACTATGGCTACACCTTC	CASSVGAGYTNYGYTF
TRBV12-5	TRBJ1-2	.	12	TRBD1	TGTGCTAGTGGACAGGGGATCTATGGCTACACCTTC	CASGQGIYGYTF
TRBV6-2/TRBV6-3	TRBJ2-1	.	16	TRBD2	TGTGCCAGCAGTTACTCGGGGGTTAGCGGGAGGGCTGGACAGTTCTTC	CASSYSGVSGRAGQFF
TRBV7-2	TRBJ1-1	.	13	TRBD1	TGTGCCGGCAGCAGCACCCGACAGGGGGAAGCTTTCTTT	CAGSSTRQGEAFF